Listed below are T cell receptor beta chains from one sample, sequenced in a study of blood T cell repertoires in COVID-19. Only in-frame clones appear in the TCRdb table, and some are missing; sequencing was by immunoSEQ multiplex PCR. The sample includes 200,000 to 250,000 clones, around nine tenths of them seen just once. The sequenced sample was peripheral blood. Source of these receptors: a woman in her late teens or twenties who had recovered from COVID-19. Both conserved end residues are part of each CDR3. The order of the fields is CDR3 length, clone size, J gene, V gene, CDR3 protein. Size is omitted from some rows. Given values are once, few, many or a class for expanded clones.

cdr3_length: 18; clone_size: NA; j_call: TRBJ2-2; v_call: TRBV5-1; cdr3_aa: CASSLVPPTGKNTGELFF
cdr3_length: 13; clone_size: NA; j_call: TRBJ2-7; v_call: TRBV13; cdr3_aa: CASSSGLTYEQYF
cdr3_length: 16; clone_size: NA; j_call: TRBJ1-2; v_call: TRBV4-2; cdr3_aa: CASSQEDRDSGWGYTF
cdr3_length: 15; clone_size: NA; j_call: TRBJ2-7; v_call: TRBV6-1; cdr3_aa: CASSEGSGRAYEQYF
cdr3_length: 14; clone_size: few; j_call: TRBJ2-2; v_call: TRBV27; cdr3_aa: CASSLDRGGGELFF
cdr3_length: 16; clone_size: NA; j_call: TRBJ1-5; v_call: TRBV7-2; cdr3_aa: CASSPIGTGPNQPQHF
cdr3_length: 12; clone_size: NA; j_call: TRBJ2-7; v_call: TRBV7-6; cdr3_aa: CASSLVAYEQYF
cdr3_length: 15; clone_size: NA; j_call: TRBJ2-3; v_call: TRBV25-1; cdr3_aa: CASSTSGRVSDTQYF
cdr3_length: 16; clone_size: NA; j_call: TRBJ2-7; v_call: TRBV25-1; cdr3_aa: CASSGTPKSISYEQYF
cdr3_length: 15; clone_size: NA; j_call: TRBJ2-3; v_call: TRBV5-3; cdr3_aa: CARSLSGQFTDTQYF
cdr3_length: 19; clone_size: NA; j_call: TRBJ2-7; v_call: TRBV5-4; cdr3_aa: CASSLAVSTSGRAKYEQYF
cdr3_length: 15; clone_size: NA; j_call: TRBJ1-5; v_call: TRBV4-1; cdr3_aa: CASNPGQYSNQPQHF
cdr3_length: 12; clone_size: NA; j_call: TRBJ2-5; v_call: TRBV3-1/TRBV3-2; cdr3_aa: CASSHSLETQYF
cdr3_length: 19; clone_size: once; j_call: TRBJ2-3; v_call: TRBV27; cdr3_aa: CASSLDVVFGSSRTDTQYF
cdr3_length: 11; clone_size: NA; j_call: TRBJ1-1; v_call: TRBV20-1; cdr3_aa: CSARLPREAFF
cdr3_length: 16; clone_size: NA; j_call: TRBJ1-1; v_call: TRBV4-1; cdr3_aa: CASIDSPGQGWTEAFF
cdr3_length: 15; clone_size: NA; j_call: TRBJ1-2; v_call: TRBV2; cdr3_aa: CASSAPQGAGYGYTF
cdr3_length: 16; clone_size: NA; j_call: TRBJ1-1; v_call: TRBV19; cdr3_aa: CASHLGLGPMNTEAFF
cdr3_length: 11; clone_size: NA; j_call: TRBJ1-1; v_call: TRBV2; cdr3_aa: CASIHGVEAFF
cdr3_length: 16; clone_size: NA; j_call: TRBJ1-1; v_call: TRBV30; cdr3_aa: CAWSEDATEENTEAFF
cdr3_length: 15; clone_size: NA; j_call: TRBJ2-2; v_call: TRBV5-6; cdr3_aa: CASSLGQQNTGELFF
cdr3_length: 12; clone_size: NA; j_call: TRBJ2-7; v_call: TRBV18; cdr3_aa: CASSPEGTGVYF
cdr3_length: 11; clone_size: NA; j_call: TRBJ1-2; v_call: TRBV24-1; cdr3_aa: CAIRDSYGYTF
cdr3_length: 14; clone_size: NA; j_call: TRBJ2-7; v_call: TRBV6-5; cdr3_aa: CASSYSRQGGEQYF
cdr3_length: 14; clone_size: once; j_call: TRBJ1-1; v_call: TRBV28; cdr3_aa: CASSPFQLNTEAFF
cdr3_length: 12; clone_size: NA; j_call: TRBJ1-5; v_call: TRBV29-1; cdr3_aa: CSVEQGNQPQHF
cdr3_length: 15; clone_size: NA; j_call: TRBJ1-1; v_call: TRBV19; cdr3_aa: CASSRRTGVNTEAFF
cdr3_length: 16; clone_size: NA; j_call: TRBJ1-4; v_call: TRBV15; cdr3_aa: CATSRGQGATNEKLFF
cdr3_length: 16; clone_size: once; j_call: TRBJ2-1; v_call: TRBV11-3; cdr3_aa: CASSNPGTTSYNEQFF
cdr3_length: 12; clone_size: NA; j_call: TRBJ1-1; v_call: TRBV14; cdr3_aa: CASSQVDIEAFF
cdr3_length: 15; clone_size: NA; j_call: TRBJ1-6; v_call: TRBV2; cdr3_aa: CASNRLPSYNSPLHF